A single T cell receptor beta chain is shown here with its context. Its specificity is unknown. This entry comes from a study of cytomegalovirus exposure and HLA in healthy donors. Overall study results and limits: In a later analysis, an Asian-associated ancestry cluster reportedly showed fewer N-insertions than the approximately 700-donor mean. A cluster of highly shared sequence variants was likely a sequencing artifact.

The PCR had 60 Vbeta and 13 Jbeta primers. The table came from immunoSEQ multiplex PCR; TCRdb's copy has only in-frame clones and leaves some out. Found here are some 250,000 clones, approximately 80% of them singletons; the top ten hold approximately 8.4%. All donors participated as healthy donors of bone marrow. CDR3 length equals 13 residues. Trimming cost V 2 bases and J 4 bases, with 10 bases left between them. Germline CDR1 and CDR2: SGHRS and YFSETQ. V usage is TRBV5-1 and J usage is TRBJ2-7, with D uncertain. This receptor was identified in a woman aged 60 to 75 in good health and CMV-seropositive. What was sequenced was PBMCs. CDR3 amino acids: CASSFGVTYEQYF. The CDR3 nucleotides are TGCGCCAGCAGCTTCGGAGTAACGTACGAGCAGTACTTC.